This entry concerns a single T cell receptor (beta chain). What it binds is not known. This sample is part of a study of cytomegalovirus exposure and HLA in healthy donors. Healthy bone marrow donors formed the donor group. Regarding the study as a whole: Analyses of presence and absence presupposed an approximately uniform sequencing depth across donors. Association of under 20,000 TCR beta sequences with HLA alleles was found at 0.05 false discovery rate in a later analysis. Specific recognition of CMV antigens was confirmed in vitro for a few chains (all CMV-associated).

The PCR ran on 60 Vbeta and 13 Jbeta primers. This table comes from immunoSEQ multiplex PCR, and its TCRdb copy is limited to in-frame clones, with some not included. The table records around 70,000 clones, 74% of them present only once. The CDR3 consists of 14 residues. Germline loops: CDR1 SGHRS, CDR2 YFSETQ. V lost 7 bases and J 3 bases, leaving 16 bases between the germline ends. The material sequenced was PBMCs. The clonotype comes from a human donor in good health. The chain employs TRBV5-1 and TRBJ1-1, with D possibly being TRBD1 (5 bases). The CDR3 region is CASRFQGGDTEAFF. CDR3 sequence (DNA): TGCGCCAGCCGATTCCAGGGAGGCGACACTGAAGCTTTCTTT.